The 23 T cell receptor beta chains presented below share a single source sample, sequenced in a study of control samples from healthy donors and cancer patients. The repertoire was sequenced with immunoSEQ multiplex PCR; TCRdb's copy has only in-frame clones and lacks some. Among 130,000 or so clones, about 89% were seen once, and the ten largest hold under 9%. The sample taken for sequencing was blood. The receptors derive from a man between 18 and 35 years old in good health.

This chain uses TRBV7-3 with TRBJ2-3; D uncertain. This CDR3 has 15 residues. The ends were cut back, 3 bases at V and 4 bases at J, with 14 bases in the middle. Germline assignment: CDR1 SGHTA and CDR2 FQGTGA. The CDR3 region has the DNA TGTGCCAGCAGCTTTGGGGTCCTAGAGGCAGATACGCAGTATTTT. It yields the protein CASSFGVLEADTQYF.

This chain uses TRBV5-3 with TRBJ2-3, with D perhaps TRBD2 (6 bases). TRBV5-3 is reported as an ORF; its role is uncertain. This CDR3 has 16 amino acids. The V end was cut by 0 bases, the J end by 0 bases, with 11 bases between. The CDR3 loop is CARSLGGGWSTDTQYF. The CDR3, as DNA: TGTGCCAGAAGCTTGGGTGGGGGGTGGAGCACAGATACGCAGTATTTT.

V and J are TRBV7-3 and TRBJ2-7; 9 nucleotides agree with TRBD2. The CDR3 length is 15 residues. The germline CDR1 and CDR2 sequences are SGHTA and FQGTGA. Trimming at V came to 5 bases and at J to 3 bases, leaving 8 bases not matched to a gene. CDR3 protein: CASSPSVAGVYEQYF. CDR3 DNA sequence: TGTGCCAGCAGCCCGTCGGTAGCGGGGGTCTACGAGCAGTACTTC.

This chain connects TRBV18 to TRBJ2-7; 8 bases agree with TRBD2. The ends lost 2 bases at V and 4 bases at J; junction bases unmatched: 7. Germline V CDR1 and CDR2: KGHSH, LQKENI. The CDR3 is 15 residues long. This CDR3 is CASSPSPGLEYEQYF. The CDR3, as DNA: TGTGCCAGCTCACCATCTCCGGGACTAGAATACGAGCAGTACTTC.

This chain joins TRBV19 and TRBJ2-1, with 10 positions matching TRBD2. The V and J ends lost 5 bases and 4 bases, in that order; junction bases with no gene match: 8. CDR3 length equals 16 residues. Germline CDR1 LNHDA, CDR2 SQIVND (reference sequence). CDR3 protein: CASSGSGGTHYNEQFF. The CDR3 DNA follows: TGTGCCAGTAGTGGTAGCGGGGGGACCCATTACAATGAGCAGTTCTTC.

V usage is TRBV7-3 and J usage is TRBJ1-6; maybe TRBD1 (5 bases). This CDR3 region has 15 residues. V was clipped by 5 bases and J by 3 bases, with 11 bases between them. Germline V gene lookup returns CDR1 SGHTA and CDR2 FQGTGA. DNA of the CDR3: TGTGCCAGCAGCCCCACAGGAGACTATAATTCACCCCTCCACTTT. This sequence encodes CASSPTGDYNSPLHF. Filled out from reference TRBV7-3 and TRBJ1-6, the complete variable domain reads GAGVSQTPSNKVTEKGKYVELRCDPISGHTALYWYRQSLGQGPEFLIYFQGTGAADDSGLPNDRFFAVRPEGSVSTLKIQRTERGDSAVYLCASSPTGDYNSPLHFGNGTRLTVT.

This clone was observed a handful of times. V is TRBV18 and J is TRBJ1-5; perhaps TRBD1 as D (6 bases). The germline CDR1 and CDR2 sequences are KGHSH and LQKENI. The CDR3 contains 14 residues. V dropped 4 bases and J dropped 3 bases, with 10 bases sitting between them. This chain's CDR3 is CASSLQGINQPQHF. CDR3 DNA sequence: TGTGCCAGCTCACTACAGGGAATCAATCAGCCCCAGCATTTT.

Details on this clone: At one of its ends the junction is not consistent with the germline gene, which may arise from a read error. The chain couples TRBV18 to TRBJ2-7; 7 positions agree with TRBD1. Germline-derived CDR1 and CDR2 are KGHSH and LQKENI. The CDR3 runs 16 residues. CDR3 bases: TGTGCCAGCTCAGCACCGGGACAGTCCCTCTCCTACGAGCAGTACTTC. Protein: CASSAPGQSLSYEQYF.

This chain links TRBV19 with TRBJ2-2; D is undetermined. The CDR3 length is 12 residues. Germline CDR1 reads LNHDA; CDR2 reads SQIVND (reference sequence). Trimming left V 3 bases short and J 6 bases short, with 5 bases between. In DNA, the CDR3 is TGTGCCAGTAGTATTTACGCCGGGGAGCTGTTTTTT. Protein: CASSIYAGELFF. Combining the CDR3 with reference TRBV19 and TRBJ2-2 gives the whole variable domain DGGITQSPKYLFRKEGQNVTLSCEQNLNHDAMYWYRQDPGQGLRLIYYSQIVNDFQKGDIAEGYSVSREKKESFPLTVTSAQKNPTAFYLCASSIYAGELFFGEGSRLTVL.

This chain uses TRBV3-1 (or the pseudogene TRBV3-2) with TRBJ2-3; no clear D. Trimming removed 2 bases at V and 3 bases at J, with 6 bases between. The CDR3 length is 13 residues. Per germline, CDR1 LGHDT and CDR2 YNNKEL (reference sequence). CDR3 coding DNA: TGTGCCAGCAGCCAATACCGTACAGATACGCAGTATTTT. It specifies CASSQYRTDTQYF.

J is TRBJ1-2 and V is TRBV6-5; TRBD1 aligns across 9 bases. Unmatched junction bases numbered 5, after V lost 5 bases and J lost 4 bases. This CDR3 is built from 14 residues. Germline-derived CDR1 and CDR2 are MNHEY and SVGAGI. CDR3 sequence reads: CASSIDRGIYGYTF. In DNA, the CDR3 is TGTGCCAGCAGTATAGACAGGGGGATCTATGGCTACACCTTC.

The chain has TRBV5-1 and TRBJ2-7; a weak D match, TRBD2 (7 bases). Trimming took 0 bases from V and 0 from J, leaving 13 bases between them. CDR3 length equals 16 residues. Germline CDR1 reads SGHRS; CDR2 reads YFSETQ. The CDR3 reads CASSLERGADSYEQYF. The CDR3 coding sequence is TGCGCCAGCAGCTTGGAACGGGGGGCAGACTCCTACGAGCAGTACTTC.

This rearrangement joins TRBV29-1 to TRBJ2-3; D remains ambiguous. This CDR3 has 12 residues. CDR1 is SQVTM and CDR2 is ANQGSEA in the germline V gene. With 7 bases removed from V and 0 bases from J, the gap between germline ends came to 8 bases. This chain's CDR3 is CSADGSTDTQYF. CDR3 in DNA: TGCAGCGCGGACGGTAGCACAGATACGCAGTATTTT.

The chain recombines TRBV5-1 with TRBJ1-5; weak D call: TRBD1 (5 bases). CDR1 is SGHRS and CDR2 is YFSETQ in the germline V gene. CDR3 length: 14 residues. Trimming stripped 4 bases from V and 3 bases from J, with 11 bases between. CDR3 sequence: CASSPDSINQPQHF. The CDR3 DNA sequence: TGCGCCAGCAGCCCCGACAGTATCAATCAGCCCCAGCATTTT.

The J gene is TRBJ2-5, the V gene TRBV6-5, with D possibly being TRBD1 or TRBD2 (5 bases each). This CDR3 contains 14 residues. In germline, CDR1 is MNHEY, CDR2 SVGAGI. Between the trimmed V and J ends, which lost 8 bases and 2 bases, there was a span of 15 bases. The CDR3 here is CASRYRDQQETQYF. CDR3 DNA: TGTGCCAGCCGATACCGGGACCAACAAGAGACCCAGTACTTC.

The rearrangement uses TRBV12-3 or TRBV12-4 and TRBJ1-5; D remains ambiguous. This CDR3 has 13 residues. Trimming pared 3 bases from V and 4 bases from J, leaving 7 bases between. CDR3 protein: CASSFNLNQPQHF. As DNA, the CDR3 is TGTGCCAGCAGTTTCAACTTAAATCAGCCCCAGCATTTT.

The gene calls are TRBV5-1 and TRBJ2-7, with 8 bases identical to TRBD2. The junction had 6 bases not matched to a gene; V was cut back by 5 bases and J by 2 bases. The CDR3 runs to 14 residues. Germline CDR1 and CDR2: SGHRS and YFSETQ. The CDR3 DNA is TGCGCCAGCAGATCGGGACTAGTAGCCTACGAGCAGTACTTC. This codes for CASRSGLVAYEQYF.

A single count supports this clone. The chain joins TRBV5-6 to TRBJ2-4; a possible D gene is TRBD1 (5 bases). Germline CDR1 is SGHDT and CDR2 is YYEEEE. This CDR3 comprises 18 residues. Trimming shortened V by 4 bases and J by 8 bases, and 28 bases separated the two germline ends. The CDR3 reads CASSRIPSTQGWFDIQYF. In DNA, the CDR3 is TGTGCCAGCAGCCGTATACCAAGCACTCAGGGATGGTTCGACATTCAGTACTTC.

The V gene is TRBV9, the J gene TRBJ1-2; 11 bases line up with TRBD1. Looked up from germline, CDR1 is SGDLS and CDR2 is YYNGEE. The CDR3 is 16 residues long. The ends lost 6 bases at V and 5 bases at J; junction bases unmatched: 12. The CDR3, as DNA: TGTGCCAGCACACCGGGACAGGGGGTTCCCCTTTATGGCTACACCTTC. Amino acids: CASTPGQGVPLYGYTF.

This clone was counted a few times. This rearrangement joins TRBV6-5 to TRBJ1-5, with D uncertain. Germline CDR1 MNHEY, CDR2 SVGAGI. Trimming stripped 7 bases from V and 2 bases from J, with 12 bases between. The CDR3 spans 14 residues. CDR3 sequence (DNA): TGTGCCAGCAAGAGGAACATAGGCAATCAGCCCCAGCATTTT. It yields the protein CASKRNIGNQPQHF.

The V gene is TRBV9, the J gene TRBJ2-3; D possibly matches TRBD1 or TRBD2 (5 bases each). CDR1 SGDLS and CDR2 YYNGEE come from the germline V gene. The CDR3 consists of 16 residues. With 3 bases removed from V and 5 bases from J, the gap between germline ends came to 19 bases. CDR3 protein: CASSGWESAGRDTQYF. For the CDR3, the DNA is TGTGCCAGCAGCGGATGGGAATCGGCAGGGAGAGATACGCAGTATTTT.

This rearrangement joins TRBV6-5 to TRBJ2-3, with D uncertain. V lost 6 bases, J lost 3 bases, and 13 bases lay in between. CDR1 is MNHEY and CDR2 is SVGAGI in the germline V gene. The CDR3 covers 14 residues. The CDR3 nucleotides read TGTGCCAGCAGCCTGGGCCCCGGGACAGATACGCAGTATTTT. Encoded protein: CASSLGPGTDTQYF.

This rearrangement joins TRBV9 to TRBJ1-3; 9 nucleotides agree with TRBD1. CDR3 length: 17 amino acids. Germline V gene data show CDR1 as SGDLS and CDR2 as YYNGEE. With V trimmed by 1 base and J by 3 bases, 8 bases remained unmatched. The CDR3 bases are TGTGCCAGCAGCGTAACCTTACAGGGGGCGCATGGAAACACCATATATTTT. Translating it yields CASSVTLQGAHGNTIYF.